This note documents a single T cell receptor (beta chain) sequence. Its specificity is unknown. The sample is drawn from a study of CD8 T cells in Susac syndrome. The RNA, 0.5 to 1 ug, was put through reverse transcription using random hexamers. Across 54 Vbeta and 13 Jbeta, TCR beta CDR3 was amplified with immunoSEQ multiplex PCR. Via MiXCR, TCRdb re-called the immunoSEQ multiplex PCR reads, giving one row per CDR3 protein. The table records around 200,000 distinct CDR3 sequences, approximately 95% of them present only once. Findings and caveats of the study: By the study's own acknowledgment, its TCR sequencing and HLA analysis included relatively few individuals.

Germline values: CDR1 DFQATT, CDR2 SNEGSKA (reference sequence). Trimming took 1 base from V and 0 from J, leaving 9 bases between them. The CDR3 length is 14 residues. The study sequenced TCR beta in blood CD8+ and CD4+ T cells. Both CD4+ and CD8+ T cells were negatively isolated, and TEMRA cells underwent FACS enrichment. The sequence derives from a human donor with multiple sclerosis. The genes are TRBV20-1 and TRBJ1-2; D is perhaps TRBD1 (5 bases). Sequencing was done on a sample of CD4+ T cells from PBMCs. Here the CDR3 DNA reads TGCAGTGCTAGAGCCGCAGGGACTAACTATGGCTACACCTTC. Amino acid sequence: CSARAAGTNYGYTF.